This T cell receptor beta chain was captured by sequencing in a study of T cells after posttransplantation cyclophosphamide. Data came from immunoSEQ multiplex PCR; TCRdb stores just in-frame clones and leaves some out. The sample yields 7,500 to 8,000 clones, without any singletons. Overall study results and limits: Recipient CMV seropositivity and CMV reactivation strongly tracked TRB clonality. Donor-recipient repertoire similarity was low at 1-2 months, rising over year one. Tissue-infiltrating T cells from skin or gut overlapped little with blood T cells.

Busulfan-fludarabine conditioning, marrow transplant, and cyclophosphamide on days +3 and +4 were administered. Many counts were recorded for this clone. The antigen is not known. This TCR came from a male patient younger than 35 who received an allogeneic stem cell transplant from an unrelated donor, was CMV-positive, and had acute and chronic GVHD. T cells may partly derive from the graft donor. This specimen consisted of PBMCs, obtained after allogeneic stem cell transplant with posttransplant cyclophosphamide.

The CDR3 here is CASSPDSIDQPQHF. The DNA of the CDR3 is TGCGCCAGCAGCCCTGACAGTATCGATCAGCCCCAGCATTTT. The chain combines TRBV5-1 with TRBJ1-5; a weak D match, TRBD1 (5 bases). V was trimmed by 4 bases and J by 5 bases, leaving 13 bases between them. The V gene's germline CDR1 is SGHRS and CDR2 YFSETQ. The CDR3 loop spans 14 amino acids.